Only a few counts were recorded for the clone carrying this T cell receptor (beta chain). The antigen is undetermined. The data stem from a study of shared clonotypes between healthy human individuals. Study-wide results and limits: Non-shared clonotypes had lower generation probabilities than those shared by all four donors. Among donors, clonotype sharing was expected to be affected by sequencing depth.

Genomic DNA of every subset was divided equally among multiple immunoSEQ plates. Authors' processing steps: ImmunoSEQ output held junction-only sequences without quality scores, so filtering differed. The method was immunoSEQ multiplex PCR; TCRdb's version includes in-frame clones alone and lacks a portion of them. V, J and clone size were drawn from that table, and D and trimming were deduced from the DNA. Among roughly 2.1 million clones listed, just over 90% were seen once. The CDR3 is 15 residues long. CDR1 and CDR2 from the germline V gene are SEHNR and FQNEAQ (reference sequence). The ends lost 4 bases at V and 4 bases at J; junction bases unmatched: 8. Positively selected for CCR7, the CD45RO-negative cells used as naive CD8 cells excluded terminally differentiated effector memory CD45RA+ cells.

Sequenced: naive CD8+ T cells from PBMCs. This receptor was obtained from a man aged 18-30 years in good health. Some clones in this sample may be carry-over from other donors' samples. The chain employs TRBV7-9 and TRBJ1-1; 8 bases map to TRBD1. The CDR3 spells CASSWTGQSSTEAFF. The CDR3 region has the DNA TGTGCCAGCAGCTGGACAGGGCAATCTTCCACTGAAGCTTTCTTT.